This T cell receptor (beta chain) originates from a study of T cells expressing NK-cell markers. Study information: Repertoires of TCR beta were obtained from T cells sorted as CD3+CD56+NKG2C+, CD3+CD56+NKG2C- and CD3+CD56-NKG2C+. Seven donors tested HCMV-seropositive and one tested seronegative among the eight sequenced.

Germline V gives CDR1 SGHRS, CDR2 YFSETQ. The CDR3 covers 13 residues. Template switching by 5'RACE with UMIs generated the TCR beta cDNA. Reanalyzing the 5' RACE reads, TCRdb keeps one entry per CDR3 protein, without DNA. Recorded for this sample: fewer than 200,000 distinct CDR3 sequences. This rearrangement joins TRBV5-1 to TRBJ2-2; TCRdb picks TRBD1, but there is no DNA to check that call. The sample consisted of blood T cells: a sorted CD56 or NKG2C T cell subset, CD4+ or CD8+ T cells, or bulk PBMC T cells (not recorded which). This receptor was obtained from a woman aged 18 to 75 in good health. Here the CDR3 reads CASSPQGTGELFF.